This T cell receptor beta chain derives from a study of T cells after yellow fever vaccination. Study-wide background: Fractions of limited cellularity were prepared by means of SMART-Seq v4 Ultra Low Input. Overall study results and limits: A minor fraction of clonotypes spanned both CD4 and CD8 compartments. Reappearing after the booster were most of the clones from primary vaccination (almost 97% CD4, 85% to 90% CD8).

The germline gives CDR1 SGHTA, CDR2 FQGNSA. There are 14 residues in the CDR3. Trimming left V 1 base short and J 2 bases short, with 6 bases between. This clonotype was recorded a few times. As yet, its antigen is unknown. The authors made TCR cDNA by 5'RACE template switching, adding a universal primer site and UMIs. TCRdb reprocessed the 5' RACE reads via MiXCR and lists one record per CDR3 protein. Among 200,000 to 300,000 distinct CDR3 sequences listed, 13% were seen once. Sequenced material: CD4+ T cells sorted from PBMCs, taken 45 days after the yellow fever booster vaccination. The source is a man between 25 and 39 years old who received the YFV17D yellow fever vaccine. This chain uses TRBV7-2 with TRBJ1-5; D is undetermined. The CDR3 DNA reads TGTGCCAGCAGCTTAGTCAAAGGCAATCAGCCCCAGCATTTT. Translating gives CASSLVKGNQPQHF.